These 13 T cell receptor beta chains were sequenced from one sample in a study of cytomegalovirus exposure and HLA in healthy donors. The data were produced by immunoSEQ multiplex PCR, yet TCRdb's version contains in-frame clones alone and is incomplete. The sample records some 110,000 clones, around 88% being singletons. The sequenced material came from PBMCs. All receptors come from a man aged 18 to 29 in good health and CMV-seronegative.

The gene calls are TRBV5-8 and TRBJ1-2, with 11 bases aligning to TRBD1. The germline V gene encodes CDR1 SGHTS and CDR2 YDEGEE. With 0 bases clipped from V and 8 bases from J, the junction kept 6 bases outside the gene matches. The CDR3 runs to 15 residues. In DNA form, the CDR3 reads TGTGCCAGCAGCTTGGCCTGGGACAGGGGGTTCGGCTACACCTTC. As protein: CASSLAWDRGFGYTF.

This clone was detected many times. This sequence joins TRBV2 and TRBJ2-7; 10 nucleotides match TRBD1. Unmatched junction bases numbered 7, after V lost 5 bases and J lost 0 bases. The CDR3 consists of 16 residues. CDR1 SNHLY and CDR2 FYNNEI come from the germline V gene. The CDR3 loop is CASSPPGQGISYEQYF. The CDR3 DNA sequence: TGTGCCAGCAGTCCGCCGGGACAGGGGATCTCCTACGAGCAGTACTTC.

V and J are TRBV28 and TRBJ1-3; 9 nucleotides match TRBD1. From germline, CDR1 is MDHEN and CDR2 SYDVKM. The CDR3 loop spans 14 amino acids. The ends lost 7 bases at V and 4 bases at J; junction bases unmatched: 5. CDR3 in amino acids: CASITGGTGNTIYF. The CDR3 region has the DNA TGTGCCAGCATTACAGGGGGCACGGGAAACACCATATATTTT.

The rearrangement links TRBV9 to TRBJ2-7, with 7 bases that match TRBD1. Trimming removed 4 bases from V and 2 bases from J; junction bases left unmatched: 9. The CDR3 sequence is 15 residues long. Germline V gene lookup returns CDR1 SGDLS and CDR2 YYNGEE. The CDR3 bases are TGTGCCAGCAGCCCTGCAGGGACAGTAGCCTACGAGCAGTACTTC. It codes for CASSPAGTVAYEQYF.

The rearrangement joins TRBV28 to TRBJ2-7; D perhaps matches TRBD2 (5 bases). Per germline, CDR1 MDHEN and CDR2 SYDVKM. CDR3 size: 14 residues. The V end was cut by 8 bases, the J end by 6 bases, with 20 bases between. CDR3 protein: CASAKPGNLIEQYF. The CDR3 bases are TGTGCCAGCGCTAAACCGGGGAACCTCATCGAGCAGTACTTC.

Only one count was recorded for this clone. CDR3 residues: CASSLARLDHYSYEQYF. CDR3 nucleotides: TGCGCCAGCAGCTTGGCCCGGCTAGACCATTACTCCTACGAGCAGTACTTC. The chain carries TRBV5-1 and TRBJ2-7; D is unclear. The CDR3 sequence is 17 residues long. The germline CDR1 and CDR2 sequences are SGHRS and YFSETQ. Trimming took 0 bases from V and 0 from J, leaving 16 bases between them.

The CDR3, as DNA: TGTGCCAGCAGTGAATCGTCTCAGGGTTTGGTGGGCACAGATACGCAGTATTTT. Translation: CASSESSQGLVGTDTQYF. The V and J genes are TRBV25-1 and TRBJ2-3; tentatively, D is TRBD1 (5 bases). With 1 base removed from V and 1 base from J, the gap between germline ends came to 18 bases. Germline CDR1 MGHDK, CDR2 SYGVNS. The CDR3 has 18 residues.

The J gene is TRBJ1-6, the V gene TRBV6-6; 7 bases line up with TRBD1. The CDR3 loop spans 13 amino acids. With V trimmed by 7 bases and J by 9 bases, 6 bases remained unmatched. Per the germline V gene, CDR1 is MNHNY and CDR2 is SVGAGI (reference sequence). The DNA for the CDR3 is TGTGCCAGCATCAACAGGGGTGTTTCACCCCTCCACTTT. This codes for CASINRGVSPLHF.

The table lists this clone with a few counts. The rearrangement links TRBV5-1 to TRBJ1-1, with 7 bases matching TRBD1. The CDR3 runs 16 residues. Losses at the gene ends were 0 bases for V and 2 bases for J; bases not matched to a gene: 7. CDR1 and CDR2 from the germline V gene are SGHRS and YFSETQ. CDR3 sequence (DNA): TGCGCCAGCAGCTTGGGACAGGGATTCCTCAACACTGAAGCTTTCTTT. Its protein is CASSLGQGFLNTEAFF.

This clone was counted only a few times. The chain combines TRBV19 with TRBJ2-2; the D is unclear. Trimming left V 5 bases short and J 4 bases short, with 14 bases between. Germline CDR1 is LNHDA and CDR2 is SQIVND (reference sequence). The CDR3 is made up of 15 amino acids. CDR3 residues: CASSEQRLRTGELFF. CDR3 bases: TGTGCCAGTAGTGAGCAGCGATTGCGCACCGGGGAGCTGTTTTTT.

This clone was found once. V and J are TRBV19 and TRBJ2-3; 11 bases are shared with TRBD2. V lost 6 bases, J lost 3 bases, and 5 bases stayed unmatched. Germline CDR1 and CDR2: LNHDA and SQIVND (reference sequence). The CDR3 is 15 residues long. The CDR3 sequence is CASSPGLADTDTQYF. As DNA, the CDR3 is TGTGCCAGTAGCCCGGGACTAGCGGATACAGATACGCAGTATTTT.

This chain links TRBV6-1 with TRBJ2-7, with D possibly being TRBD2 (6 bases). CDR1 MNHNS and CDR2 SASEGT come from the germline V gene. The V and J ends lost 2 bases and 3 bases respectively, with 11 bases between them. This CDR3 region has 14 residues. CDR3 region: CASSEPLRGYEQYF. The CDR3 DNA follows: TGTGCCAGCAGTGAACCCCTGCGGGGCTACGAGCAGTACTTC.

The CDR3 loop is CASSNNRRDRDGYTF. The CDR3 nucleotides read TGTGCCAGTAGTAATAATCGCCGGGACAGGGATGGCTACACCTTC. This chain uses TRBV19 with TRBJ1-2, with 9 bases matching TRBD1. V lost 4 bases and J lost 6; bases outside the gene matches: 9. The germline gives CDR1 LNHDA, CDR2 SQIVND (reference sequence). The CDR3 loop spans 15 amino acids. The variable domain in full, with the rest retrieved from reference TRBV19 and TRBJ1-2, is DGGITQSPKYLFRKEGQNVTLSCEQNLNHDAMYWYRQDPGQGLRLIYYSQIVNDFQKGDIAEGYSVSREKKESFPLTVTSAQKNPTAFYLCASSNNRRDRDGYTFGSGTRLTVV.